One TCR beta chain is described in this entry. Its recognized antigen is unknown. Base qualities are not recorded, but no much larger clone differs from it by a single base. TCR CDR3 regions were amplified from genomic DNA by multiplex PCR using the deep immunoSEQ assay. Extracted genomic DNA from each cell subset was spread evenly across all wells of several immunoSEQ 96-well plates, with each plate serving as a replicate. For sorted subsets, roughly 200 ng of genomic DNA, equivalent to 25,000 to 30,000 T cell genomes, went into each replicate PCR. The purified libraries were quantified using a Qubit 3.0 fluorometer, sized with a Bioanalyzer 2100, and then quantified again using the KAPA Library Quantification kit. Each immunoSEQ 96-well plate was sequenced on its own single-read 150-cycle Illumina NextSeq 550 flow cell. Per the source publication's procedure: The immunoSEQ output contained only junctional sequences without quality scores, so filtering could not match that applied to full-length reads. Sequences were annotated with PyIR, a Python wrapper for IgBLAST v1.9, using IMGT germline references to assign V/J genes and CDR3. Reads were filtered out if the reads had weak V/J assignments (E-value above 1e-6), no CDR3, stop codons, out-of-frame junctions, or ambiguous translated residues. V3J clonotypes were defined by identical inferred V gene, J gene, and CDR3 amino acid sequence. The percentage overlap between two repertoires was calculated by dividing the number of shared unique clonotypes by the size of the smaller repertoire. Richness of each repertoire was evaluated using RTK rarefaction, the Chao1 estimator, and Recon v2.1 estimates of unobserved clonotypes. For all TCRbeta clonotypes obtained by the gDNA method from a handful of donors, generation probabilities were computed with OLGA. TCRdb obtained this table from immuneACCESS and retained in-frame rearrangements with V and J assigned. These tables miss some clones; where compared with another copy, unresolved V genes account for less than half of the shortfall, and the remainder is unexplained. The V and J calls and clone size are taken from that table; D and trimming were inferred from the DNA. This sample lists about a million clones; 70% to 80% were detected once. Jointly, the top ten make up more than 0.85% of the sample.

The data belong to a study of shared clonotypes between healthy human individuals (dated by TCRdb to about 2020). Context from the whole study: Three men and a couple of women, aged 18 to 49 years, made up the cohort. For each donor, CD4 naive and CD4 memory were each given three plates, CD8 naive was given two plates, and CD8 memory was given one plate. To estimate repertoire size and how much clonotype sharing occurs between individuals, the study deeply sequenced the blood TCR repertoires of five or six healthy adults. To increase sequencing depth and limit assay-specific biases, different laboratories used diverse techniques to prepare libraries and sequence TCR repertoires. Each donor's leukapheresis produced roughly between about 0.8 and 8.9 billion PBMCs. Results the study describes overall, beyond this receptor: Because the study included a small number of donors, the genetic and exposure-history diversity represented was limited. Even with the large sequencing depth, rarefaction of the sorted-subset datasets indicated that sequencing was incomplete. Naive subsets generally had larger estimated clonotype richness than memory subsets. Compared with non-shared clonotypes, the clonotypes found in all four sorted-subset donors had higher generation probabilities. About 4.5% of naive CD4, 3.5% of naive CD8, approximately 2.2% of memory CD4, and 0.4% of memory CD8 clonotypes were shared across a few donors. Sampling was restricted to blood, and TCR repertoires in tissues likely differ from the TCR repertoires found in blood. Based on pairwise subsampling, the degree of clonotype sharing among donors was expected to be affected by sequencing depth.

Reading from cysteine to phenylalanine, the CDR3 counts 14 amino acids. Only CDR3 DNA remains: 42 bases, in frame from the first base. The germline V gene (reference sequence) yields LNHDA for CDR1 and SQIVND for CDR2. The junction shows trimming of 4 bases on V and 11 bases on J, and the gene matches do not reach 12 bases of it. The donors were healthy, HIV-negative adults who had no recently reported acute infections or vaccinations. Every donor was a Caucasian adult residing in Nashville, Tennessee, USA. CD4+ T cells were enriched by magnetic negative selection, after which naive cells were positively selected on CD45RA and the negative fraction was taken as the memory subset. Blood was collected by leukapheresis, and PBMCs were isolated by Ficoll-Histopaque density gradient centrifugation and then cryopreserved in liquid nitrogen vapor phase. Purity and quantity of every magnetically sorted T cell population were checked by analytical flow cytometry. Each sorted fraction had its genomic DNA isolated and then quantified by UV absorbance on a Nanodrop 2000c.

The receptor chain draws on TRBV19 and TRBJ1-1, with 8 bases matching TRBD1. The receptor was derived from a young man in good health. Some clones in this sample may be carry-over from other donors' samples. The sequenced material came from memory CD4+ T cells from PBMCs. The cell subset or site label, read with the paper, signifies: CD45RA-negative fraction. The nucleotides read TGTGCCAGTAGTACCCCAGGGGGCAGATCCGAGGCTTTCTTT. It translates to CASSTPGGRSEAFF.